The entry that follows covers one T cell receptor (beta chain) sequence. Its antigen is currently unknown. In TCRdb, the reads were re-called with MiXCR into one record per CDR3 protein. This sample carries fewer than 1,000,000 distinct CDR3 sequences, roughly 30% of them seen once, and the ten largest clones take around 15%. Germline V gives CDR1 SGHTA, CDR2 FQGTGA. This CDR3 is built from 15 residues. The V end was cut by 10 bases, the J end by 1 base, with 16 bases between. These data originate in a study of T cell repertoires in cytomegalovirus infection. Study as a whole: Recently identified HLA-C-restricted CMV epitopes and well-studied HLA-B-restricted CMV epitopes were used by the study. TCR beta signatures that were public indicated CMV infection and matching HLA type.

Study-level findings and limits: The study found HLA-C-restricted CMV-specific TCR beta clonotypes dominating the ex vivo response. The cumulative frequency of public TCR beta families distinguished individuals who carried CMV together with the relevant HLA.

Sequenced material: cultured CD8+ T cells from PBMCs, taken from culture after CMV antigen stimulation. The source is a human donor in good health (CMV status not recorded). Some clones in this sample may be carry-over from other donors' samples. The chain uses TRBV7-3 and TRBJ2-2; the D gene could be TRBD1 or TRBD2 (5 bases each). The CDR3 DNA follows: TGTGCCACCCCTGGGGGTAGGGTGAACACCGGGGAGCTGTTTTTT. Translating it yields CATPGGRVNTGELFF.